The 10 T cell receptor beta chains below all came from one sample that was sequenced in a study of cytomegalovirus exposure and HLA in healthy donors. Method: immunoSEQ multiplex PCR; TCRdb's copy keeps in-frame clones and lacks some. The sample records some 160,000 clones, more than 75% being singletons. Sequencing used PBMCs. These receptor sequences come from a young man in good health and CMV-seronegative.

This clone has more than one count but fewer than ten. The chain recombines TRBV9 with TRBJ2-5; TRBD2 matches 7 bases. This CDR3 is built from 15 residues. Germline V gives CDR1 SGDLS, CDR2 YYNGEE. V shed 0 bases, J shed 5 bases, and the junction held 7 bases outside the gene matches. The CDR3 sequence is CASSVELRERETQYF. The CDR3 DNA sequence: TGTGCCAGCAGCGTAGAACTGCGGGAGCGGGAGACCCAGTACTTC.

The gene calls are TRBV5-1 and TRBJ2-7; 8 bases are a match to TRBD1. This CDR3 has 16 residues. V shed 4 bases, J shed 0 bases, and the junction held 9 bases outside the gene matches. From germline, CDR1 is SGHRS and CDR2 YFSETQ. CDR3 amino acids: CASSLGPQGASYEQYF. CDR3 sequence (DNA): TGCGCCAGCAGCCTGGGCCCCCAGGGGGCCTCCTACGAGCAGTACTTC.

The genes are TRBV5-4 and TRBJ2-5; 8 positions match TRBD1. V lost 5 bases and J lost 3; bases outside the gene matches: 6. The germline CDR1 and CDR2 sequences are SGHNT and YYREEE (reference sequence). The CDR3 is 14 residues long. CDR3 DNA sequence: TGTGCCAGCAGTCTGACAGGGGAGGAAGAGACCCAGTACTTC. Translation gives CASSLTGEEETQYF. Supplemented by reference TRBV5-4 and TRBJ2-5, the full variable domain reads ETGVTQSPTHLIKTRGQQVTLRCSSQSGHNTVSWYQQALGQGPQFIFQYYREEENGRGNFPPRFSGLQFPNYSSELNVNALELDDSALYLCASSLTGEEETQYFGPGTRLLVL.

This clone was seen just once. V is TRBV7-9 and J is TRBJ2-3; maybe TRBD2 (5 bases). Deletions cut 7 bases from V and 5 bases from J, with 16 bases between. CDR1 SEHNR and CDR2 FQNEAQ come from the germline V gene (reference sequence). The length of the CDR3 is 14 residues. The DNA of the CDR3 is TGTGCCAGCACCCTGAGGGTAGAGGGAGATACGCAGTATTTT. Its translation: CASTLRVEGDTQYF. Based on the CDR3 plus reference TRBV7-9 and TRBJ2-3, the full variable domain is DTGVSQNPRHKITKRGQNVTFRCDPISEHNRLYWYRQTLGQGPEFLTYFQNEAQLEKSRLLSDRFSAERPKGSFSTLEIQRTEQGDSAMYLCASTLRVEGDTQYFGPGTRLTVL.

This clone was observed a handful of times. This chain connects TRBV7-8 to TRBJ2-7; D not resolved. Germline V gene lookup returns CDR1 SGHVS and CDR2 FQNEAQ. The length of the CDR3 is 13 residues. The ends were cut back, 2 bases at V and 4 bases at J, with 9 bases in the middle. The CDR3 region has the DNA TGTGCCAGCAGCTTAAGTTTGCGTTACGAGCAGTACTTC. Protein: CASSLSLRYEQYF.

The sample holds one count of this clone. V and J are TRBV10-1 and TRBJ2-3, with D perhaps matching TRBD2 (5 bases). Germline CDR1 and CDR2: WNHNN and SYGVQD (reference sequence). Deletions cut 5 bases from V and 7 bases from J, with 13 bases between. The CDR3 is made up of 13 amino acids. The CDR3 sequence is CASSTATGNTQYF. CDR3 coding DNA: TGCGCCAGCAGTACCGCGACGGGAAATACGCAGTATTTT.

The sample holds a few counts of this clone. The V call is TRBV7-6, the J call TRBJ2-2, with D possibly matching TRBD1 (5 bases). Trimming took off 1 base at V and 8 bases at J, with 5 bases between the two ends. This CDR3 comprises 12 residues. Germline V gives CDR1 SGHVS, CDR2 FNYEAQ. The CDR3 DNA reads TGTGCCAGCAGCTTAGGGACAGGGGAGCTGTTTTTT. This translates into CASSLGTGELFF.

The chain combines TRBV5-4 with TRBJ1-1; 8 nucleotides match TRBD1. The V segment lost 3 bases and the J segment 2 bases; nucleotides outside the gene matches: 9. Germline CDR1 and CDR2: SGHNT and YYREEE (reference sequence). This CDR3 spans 16 amino acids. The CDR3 region has the DNA TGTGCCAGCAGCTCCCGACAGGGGCCCTTAAACACTGAAGCTTTCTTT. This encodes CASSSRQGPLNTEAFF.

V usage is TRBV30 and J usage is TRBJ1-4, with D possibly being TRBD1 (5 bases). Germline V CDR1 and CDR2: GTSNPN, SVGIG (reference sequence). The CDR3 contains 12 residues. V was cut by 2 bases and J by 8 bases, with 9 bases left in between. The CDR3 region is CAWSRGYEKLFF. CDR3 DNA sequence: TGTGCCTGGAGTCGGGGGTACGAAAAACTGTTTTTT.

This chain links TRBV10-2 with TRBJ2-3, with 7 bases lining up with TRBD2. The trim removed 6 bases at V and 0 bases at J, leaving 12 bases unmatched. In germline, CDR1 is WSHSY, CDR2 SAAADI. The CDR3 totals 17 residues. CDR3 residues: CASRDPAGSFSTDTQYF. The CDR3 DNA reads TGCGCCAGCAGGGATCCAGCGGGGTCGTTTAGCACAGATACGCAGTATTTT.